The sequence of this T cell receptor (beta chain) was determined in a study of CD8+ T cells in alopecia areata. Study context: Treated patients took oral tofacitinib at 5 to 10 mg twice daily. Findings of the study overall: Throughout tofacitinib, many expanded lesional clones continued to persist in scalp and blood. Researchers report lesional scalp, most notably alopecia totalis/universalis, outstripped normal scalp in clonality.

cDNA prepared by RNA extraction and subsequent reverse transcription served as the template for sequencing. The data were produced by immunoSEQ multiplex PCR, yet TCRdb's version contains in-frame clones alone and is incomplete. The sample holds 100,000 to 140,000 clones, roughly 84% seen once. Specified treatment: oral pan-JAK inhibitor, 5-10 mg twice daily. This clone was observed a single time. Its cognate antigen is unknown. Source: CD8+ T cells sorted from blood, taken at week 24, from a patient treated with tofacitinib. The clonotype was recovered from a human donor with alopecia areata.

In DNA form, the CDR3 reads TGCAGCGTAGTAGGACTAGCGGGGGGCCGGGAGACCCAGTACTTC. This gives the protein CSVVGLAGGRETQYF. The chain uses TRBV29-1 and TRBJ2-5; TRBD2 agrees at 14 bases. This CDR3 has 15 residues. Germline V lookup: CDR1 SQVTM, CDR2 ANQGSEA. V was clipped by 6 bases and J by 5 bases; unmatched bases: 8.